The entry below describes one TCR beta chain. The sample belongs to a study of control samples from healthy donors and cancer patients. Generated by immunoSEQ multiplex PCR, the TCRdb table keeps only in-frame clones and is missing some. The profile shows around 180,000 clones, roughly 88% of them singletons. The sample consisted of blood. The sequence was collected from a woman under 40 in good health.

As DNA, the CDR3 is TGTGCCAGTAGTATAACGGGGGTCACCGGGGAGCTGTTTTTT. Its translation: CASSITGVTGELFF. The V gene is TRBV19, the J gene TRBJ2-2, with D perhaps matching TRBD2 (6 bases). Germline assignment: CDR1 LNHDA and CDR2 SQIVND (reference sequence). This CDR3 is 14 amino acids long. The V gene lost 2 bases and the J gene lost 4 bases, with 8 bases spanning the gap.